A single sample gave rise to the 24 T cell receptor beta chains below, sequenced in a study of shared clonotypes between healthy human individuals. Method: immunoSEQ multiplex PCR; TCRdb's copy keeps in-frame clones and lacks some. Of around 700,000 clones in the sample, about three quarters were seen once. Sequencing was performed on memory CD4+ T cells sorted from blood. Regarding subset: CD45RA-negative fraction. These receptors came from a woman aged 25-40 years in good health.

The chain joins TRBV28 to TRBJ1-2; D remains ambiguous. Trimming cost V 10 bases and J 4 bases, with 16 bases left between them. This CDR3 is built from 13 residues. CDR1 is MDHEN and CDR2 is SYDVKM in the germline V gene. CDR3 DNA: TGTGCCACCCTACGGGTAGGGCCCTATGGCTACACCTTC. Its protein product is CATLRVGPYGYTF.

Concerning this clone itself: This sample also contains other DNA sequences that code for the same CDR3. CDR3 in amino acids: CSASNLYEQYF. DNA for the CDR3: TGCAGTGCTAGTAATCTCTACGAGCAGTACTTC. J is TRBJ2-7 and V is TRBV20-1; D is unresolved. The germline V gene has CDR1 DFQATT and CDR2 SNEGSKA (reference sequence). V lost 3 bases to trimming and J lost 3 bases, with 6 bases between them. CDR3 length: 11 residues.

The CDR3 is CASSLGALRPQETQYF. The CDR3 DNA reads TGTGCCAGCAGCTTGGGGGCTCTAAGACCCCAAGAGACCCAGTACTTC. The chain combines TRBV5-6 with TRBJ2-5; no reliable D call. Germline V gene sequence: CDR1 SGHDT, CDR2 YYEEEE. Between the trimmed V and J ends, which lost 0 bases and 1 base, there was a span of 13 bases. This CDR3 region has 16 residues. The variable domain in full, with the rest retrieved from reference TRBV5-6 and TRBJ2-5, is DAGVTQSPTHLIKTRGQQVTLRCSPKSGHDTVSWYQQALGQGPQFIFQYYEEEERQRGNFPDRFSGHQFPNYSSELNVNALLLGDSALYLCASSLGALRPQETQYFGPGTRLLVL.

The chain uses TRBV28 and TRBJ2-6, with D possibly TRBD2 on 5 matching bases. CDR1 is MDHEN and CDR2 is SYDVKM in the germline V gene. CDR3 length equals 16 residues. The V and J ends lost 2 bases and 0 bases respectively, with 8 bases between them. The CDR3 reads CASSLVGSSGANVLTF. The CDR3 DNA follows: TGTGCCAGCAGTTTAGTAGGGAGCTCTGGGGCCAACGTCCTGACTTTC.

The CDR3 DNA reads as TGTGCCTGGAGTGTGAGTGGCTACACCTTC. Protein sequence: CAWSVSGYTF. The V gene is TRBV30, the J gene TRBJ1-2; D not certain. The CDR3 length is 10 residues. Trimming shortened V by 0 bases and J by 7 bases, and 3 bases separated the two germline ends. The germline CDR1 and CDR2 sequences are GTSNPN and SVGIG (reference sequence). The entire variable domain, with the rest obtained from reference TRBV30 and TRBJ1-2, is as follows: SQTIHQWPATLVQPVGSPLSLECTVEGTSNPNLYWYRQAAGRGLQLLFYSVGIGQISSEVPQNLSASRPQDRQFILSSKKLLLSDSGFYLCAWSVSGYTFGSGTRLTVV.

The chain joins TRBV23-1 to TRBJ1-1; 8 nucleotides align to TRBD1. TRBV23-1 is identified as an open reading frame with a role that is uncertain. The V gene end was trimmed by 3 bases and the J gene end by 4 bases; junction bases not matched to a gene: 16. CDR3 length: 18 residues. This chain's CDR3 is CASSHSRTGKEVVTEAFF. The CDR3, as DNA: TGCGCCAGCAGTCACTCGAGGACAGGGAAAGAGGTAGTCACTGAAGCTTTCTTT.

This clone was detected only once. V gene TRBV7-3 combines with J gene TRBJ2-1, with 7 bases that match TRBD1. Trimming cost V 2 bases and J 7 bases; bases outside gene matches: 8. CDR3 size: 15 residues. The germline V gene has CDR1 SGHTA and CDR2 FQGTGA. The CDR3, as DNA: TGTGCCAGCAGCTTAGTCCTACAGGGGTTTAATGAGCAGTTCTTC. Amino acid sequence: CASSLVLQGFNEQFF. Complete variable domain (other parts from reference TRBV7-3 and TRBJ2-1): GAGVSQTPSNKVTEKGKYVELRCDPISGHTALYWYRQSLGQGPEFLIYFQGTGAADDSGLPNDRFFAVRPEGSVSTLKIQRTERGDSAVYLCASSLVLQGFNEQFFGPGTRLTVL.

The chain is built from TRBV5-4 and TRBJ2-7; 7 positions agree with TRBD1. The length of the CDR3 is 15 residues. The V and J ends lost 0 bases and 6 bases, in that order; junction bases with no gene match: 9. Looked up from germline, CDR1 is SGHNT and CDR2 is YYREEE (reference sequence). CDR3 protein: CASSLVSRQGTEQYF. CDR3 coding DNA: TGTGCCAGCAGCTTGGTGTCTCGACAGGGTACCGAGCAGTACTTC.

Concerning this clone itself: The sample contains more than one DNA sequence encoding this CDR3. The chain is built from TRBV30 and TRBJ1-1, with D uncertain. Germline V gives CDR1 GTSNPN, CDR2 SVGIG (reference sequence). This CDR3 contains 12 residues. Trimming pared 5 bases from V and 1 base from J, leaving 8 bases between. The CDR3 nucleotides are TGTGCCTGGGATCGGGGGAACACTGAAGCTTTCTTT. Amino acids: CAWDRGNTEAFF.

In this sample, this clone turned up once. This chain joins TRBV9 and TRBJ1-1; possible D gene TRBD1, 5 bases. The germline gives CDR1 SGDLS, CDR2 YYNGEE. V lost 5 bases and J 5 bases, leaving 13 bases between the germline ends. The CDR3 runs 13 residues. CDR3 DNA sequence: TGTGCCAGCAGTATAGGGGTGGGGACTGAAGCTTTCTTT. Protein product: CASSIGVGTEAFF.

The chain couples TRBV4-2 to TRBJ2-1; 7 positions agree with TRBD2. Unmatched junction bases numbered 4, after V lost 1 base and J lost 4 bases. Germline CDR1 reads LGHNA; CDR2 reads YNFKEQ. The CDR3 consists of 15 residues. The DNA for the CDR3 is TGTGCCAGCAGCCAAGGGGAGGGACGGTACAATGAGCAGTTCTTC. This gives the protein CASSQGEGRYNEQFF.

The chain has TRBV5-5 and TRBJ2-2; TRBD2 is a possible D gene (6 bases). V shed 4 bases and J shed 5 bases, with 21 bases lying between them. Germline V gene lookup returns CDR1 SGHKS and CDR2 YYEKEE (reference sequence). The CDR3 has 17 amino acids. Here the CDR3 reads CASSPRRREGITGELFF. The CDR3 coding sequence is TGTGCCAGCAGCCCCCGTAGGCGGGAAGGCATAACCGGGGAGCTGTTTTTT.

This clone was picked up many times. The chain couples TRBV2 to TRBJ2-6; D may be TRBD1 (6 bases). The CDR3 sequence is 14 residues long. Germline CDR1 SNHLY, CDR2 FYNNEI. The ends were cut back, 10 bases at V and 0 bases at J, with 10 bases in the middle. This CDR3 is CAIAGDSGANVLTF. CDR3 bases: TGTGCCATCGCAGGGGACTCTGGGGCCAACGTCCTGACTTTC.

The chain links TRBV6-6 to TRBJ2-7; D unclear. Trimming cost V 2 bases and J 6 bases, with 14 bases left between them. CDR1 and CDR2 from the germline V gene are MNHNY and SVGAGI (reference sequence). CDR3 size: 14 residues. Here the CDR3 reads CASSYEAVGTEQYF. CDR3 coding DNA: TGTGCCAGCAGTTACGAGGCGGTGGGAACCGAGCAGTACTTC.

This clone appeared many times. Written as DNA, the CDR3 is TGTGCCAGCAGTGGACAGGGCCTAAATGAAAAACTGTTTTTT. Translation gives CASSGQGLNEKLFF. This rearrangement joins TRBV27 to TRBJ1-4; 8 nucleotides agree with TRBD1. CDR3 length: 14 amino acids. From germline, CDR1 is MNHEY and CDR2 SMNVEV (reference sequence). V dropped 5 bases and J dropped 5; count of bases not matched to a gene: 4. Complete variable domain (other parts from reference TRBV27 and TRBJ1-4): EAQVTQNPRYLITVTGKKLTVTCSQNMNHEYMSWYRQDPGLGLRQIYYSMNVEVTDKGDVPEGYKVSRKEKRNFPLILESPSPNQTSLYFCASSGQGLNEKLFFGSGTQLSVL.

This chain's CDR3 is CASSYDRAYNEQFF. The DNA of the CDR3 is TGTGCCAGCAGTTACGACCGAGCCTACAATGAGCAGTTCTTC. The genes are TRBV28 and TRBJ2-1, with no clear D. V was cut by 4 bases and J by 2 bases, with 9 bases left in between. Germline V gene lookup returns CDR1 MDHEN and CDR2 SYDVKM. This CDR3 is built from 14 residues.

The chain employs TRBV19 and TRBJ2-1; 8 bases agree with TRBD2. CDR1 and CDR2 from the germline V gene are LNHDA and SQIVND (reference sequence). This CDR3 is 18 amino acids long. J gave up 4 bases and V 3 bases, and 14 bases lay outside the gene matches. CDR3: CASSMVVSRGGRYNEQFF. The CDR3 DNA is TGTGCCAGTAGTATGGTTGTAAGTCGCGGCGGGAGGTACAATGAGCAGTTCTTC.

The chain links TRBV11-2 to TRBJ1-2; possible D gene TRBD1, 6 bases. This CDR3 comprises 12 residues. The germline gives CDR1 SGHAT, CDR2 FQNNGV. V was shortened by 2 bases and J by 6 bases, with 7 bases between the two germline ends. CDR3 DNA sequence: TGTGCCAGCAGCTTATCAGGGGATGGCTACACCTTC. It specifies CASSLSGDGYTF.

This clone has a single count. The chain carries TRBV29-1 and TRBJ2-7; D may match TRBD1 or TRBD2 (6 bases each). Germline V gives CDR1 SQVTM, CDR2 ANQGSEA. Trimming removed 5 bases at V and 2 bases at J, with 13 bases between. This CDR3 comprises 13 residues. The CDR3 reads CSVRQAGTYEQYF. The CDR3 coding sequence is TGCAGCGTTCGACAGGCGGGGACCTACGAGCAGTACTTC.

The rearrangement joins TRBV5-6 to TRBJ1-3, with unresolved D. Trimming removed 1 base at V and 4 bases at J, with 9 bases between. From germline, CDR1 is SGHDT and CDR2 YYEEEE. This CDR3 has 14 amino acids. CDR3 coding DNA: TGTGCCAGCAGCTTGAGGGTTTCCGGAAACACCATATATTTT. This encodes CASSLRVSGNTIYF. The variable domain in full, completed from reference TRBV5-6 and TRBJ1-3, reads DAGVTQSPTHLIKTRGQQVTLRCSPKSGHDTVSWYQQALGQGPQFIFQYYEEEERQRGNFPDRFSGHQFPNYSSELNVNALLLGDSALYLCASSLRVSGNTIYFGEGSWLTVV.

This clone was counted a single time. In nucleotides, the CDR3 is TGTGCCAGCAGTTTCCTAGCGGGAGGCGGCCTCGGGGTCGAGCAGTACTTC. This sequence encodes CASSFLAGGGLGVEQYF. This chain joins TRBV28 and TRBJ2-7, with TRBD2 matching over 11 bases. Germline CDR1 MDHEN, CDR2 SYDVKM. The CDR3 loop spans 17 amino acids. J gave up 6 bases and V 3 bases, and 13 bases lay outside the gene matches.

The table lists this clone with a count of one. The chain joins TRBV2 to TRBJ2-7; D gene unclear. CDR3 size: 14 residues. Per the germline V gene, CDR1 is SNHLY and CDR2 is FYNNEI. Trimming removed 9 bases at V and 2 bases at J, with 17 bases between. CDR3 in amino acids: CARRPQDRPYEQYF. CDR3 coding DNA: TGTGCCAGACGACCCCAGGACCGACCCTACGAGCAGTACTTC.

This clone came up once. The chain carries TRBV6-6 and TRBJ2-6; no firm D call. V was clipped by 7 bases and J by 1 base, with 8 bases between them. This CDR3 has 14 amino acids. The germline V gene has CDR1 MNHNY and CDR2 SVGAGI (reference sequence). The CDR3 here is CASNGLSGANVLTF. The CDR3 coding sequence is TGTGCCAGCAATGGGCTTTCTGGGGCCAACGTCCTGACTTTC.

The chain carries TRBV10-1 and TRBJ2-5, with 8 bases that match TRBD2. Germline V gene sequence: CDR1 WNHNN, CDR2 SYGVQD (reference sequence). The CDR3 extends over 14 amino acids. V lost 5 bases and J lost 5; bases outside the gene matches: 7. CDR3 loop: CASSSGGTGETQYF. For the CDR3, the DNA is TGCGCCAGCAGTTCGGGAGGGACGGGCGAGACCCAGTACTTC.